This TCR beta chain was captured by sequencing in a study of T cell changes during pregnancy in multiple sclerosis. Germline CDR1 reads SGHNT; CDR2 reads YYREEE (reference sequence). The length of the CDR3 is 13 residues. The V gene lost 0 bases and the J gene lost 5 bases, with 9 bases spanning the gap. Sequenced by immunoSEQ multiplex PCR; TCRdb stores in-frame clones only, minus some. This table holds over 10,000 clones, under 90% found once. The rearrangement joins TRBV5-4 to TRBJ2-7, with D possibly being TRBD1 (6 bases). This receptor was obtained from a female donor in good health, enrolled as a control in a pregnancy study. The sample consisted of CD8+ T cells from peripheral blood mononuclear cells, taken after pregnancy. The CDR3 loop reads CASSLARGNEQYF. CDR3 coding DNA: TGTGCCAGCAGCTTGGCCAGGGGTAACGAGCAGTACTTC.